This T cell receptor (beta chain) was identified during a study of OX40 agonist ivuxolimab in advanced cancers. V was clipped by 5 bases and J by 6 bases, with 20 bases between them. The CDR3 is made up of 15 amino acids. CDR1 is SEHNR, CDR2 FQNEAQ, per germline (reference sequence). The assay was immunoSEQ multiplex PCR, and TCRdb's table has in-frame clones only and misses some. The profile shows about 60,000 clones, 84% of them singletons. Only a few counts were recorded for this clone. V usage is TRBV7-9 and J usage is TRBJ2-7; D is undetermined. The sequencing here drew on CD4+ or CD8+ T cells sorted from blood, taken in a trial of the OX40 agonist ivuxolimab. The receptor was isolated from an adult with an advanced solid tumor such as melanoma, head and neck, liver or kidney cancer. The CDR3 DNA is TGTGCCAGCAGCCCAGCTTTTGGGAATCAAGGCGAGCAGTACTTC. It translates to CASSPAFGNQGEQYF.